This TCR beta chain was sequenced for a study of blood T cell repertoires in COVID-19. Original processing methods: Reference gene primer amplification gave estimated nucleated cell counts. Here immunoSEQ multiplex PCR was the method, and the copy in TCRdb shows in-frame clones only, minus some. That table furnishes V, J and clone size, whereas the DNA furnished D and trimming. The data contain about 240,000 clones, around 84% of them seen just once; the ten biggest clones take up 6% to 9%. The TCR originated in a woman between 65 and 79 years old with active or convalescent COVID-19. Sequencing input: peripheral blood.

Here the CDR3 DNA reads TGTGCCAGTACGGGACAGGGACCCACCGGGGAGCTGTTTTTT. Its protein is CASTGQGPTGELFF. V is TRBV19 and J is TRBJ2-2, with 9 bases lining up with TRBD1. The CDR3 runs 14 residues. J lost 4 bases, V lost 7 bases, and 4 bases had no gene match. From germline, CDR1 is LNHDA and CDR2 SQIVND (reference sequence).